One and the same sample provided the 8 T cell receptor beta chains below, sequenced in a study of cytomegalovirus exposure and HLA in healthy donors (dated by TCRdb to about 2017). Receptors were amplified or captured by the immunoSEQ multiplex PCR assay. For the multiplex PCR, a mixture combining 60 forward primers for TCR Vbeta segments and 13 reverse primers for TCR Jbeta segments was used. The table was pulled from immuneACCESS by TCRdb, which kept in-frame rearrangements only. Such tables lose some clones; where checked, under half of the loss comes from unresolved V genes, and the rest has no known cause. The sample profile shows 150,000 or so clones; approximately 82% of them were found once. Roughly 1.4% of the sample is in the top ten clones. The sample taken for sequencing was PBMCs. All receptors derive from a young man in good health and CMV-seropositive.

The chain recombines TRBV5-1 with TRBJ1-2; TRBD1 aligns across 10 bases. This CDR3 is built from 17 residues. With V trimmed by 6 bases and J by 6 bases, 17 bases remained unmatched. Germline lookup yields CDR1 SGHRS and CDR2 YFSETQ. The CDR3, as DNA: TGCGCCAGCAACGATCAAGGCGGGGACAGGGGATTTCATGGCTACACCTTC. Encoded protein: CASNDQGGDRGFHGYTF. The full variable domain, its missing parts supplied by reference TRBV5-1 and TRBJ1-2, is KAGVTQTPRYLIKTRGQQVTLSCSPISGHRSVSWYQQTPGQGLQFLFEYFSETQRNKGNFPGRFSGRQFSNSRSEMNVSTLELGDSALYLCASNDQGGDRGFHGYTFGSGTRLTVV.

V and J are TRBV11-3 and TRBJ2-7; TRBD2 aligns across 8 bases. Germline V gene lookup returns CDR1 SGHNT and CDR2 YENEEA. Trimming at V came to 3 bases and at J to 3 bases, leaving 4 bases not matched to a gene. The CDR3 loop spans 14 amino acids. Written as DNA, the CDR3 is TGTGCCAGCAGCTTTAGCGGGAAAGGCTACGAGCAGTACTTC. It yields the protein CASSFSGKGYEQYF.

The gene calls are TRBV19 and TRBJ1-4; D not certain. Trimming stripped 3 bases from V and 6 bases from J, with 14 bases between. Germline CDR1 is LNHDA and CDR2 is SQIVND (reference sequence). The CDR3 loop spans 15 amino acids. The CDR3 region has the DNA TGTGCCAGTAGTATTGGAGAGGCGTCGGATGAAAAACTGTTTTTT. Protein product: CASSIGEASDEKLFF.

Worth noting for this clone: One end of the junction varies from germline; a read error may be responsible. The chain combines TRBV15 with TRBJ2-1; possibly TRBD2 for D (6 bases). Per the germline V gene, CDR1 is LNHNV and CDR2 is YYDKDF (reference sequence). This CDR3 has 17 amino acids. Here the CDR3 reads CATSRDLATSSHNEQFF. CDR3 nucleotides: TGTGCCACCAGCAGAGATCTCGCTACTAGCTCCCACAATGAGCAGTTCTTC.

The chain joins TRBV18 to TRBJ1-1, with a tentative D call TRBD1 (6 bases). CDR1 KGHSH and CDR2 LQKENI come from the germline V gene. The CDR3 length is 15 residues. The V gene lost 0 bases and the J gene lost 2 bases, with 10 bases spanning the gap. The CDR3 DNA reads TGTGCCAGCTCACCACCGAACAGGGATAACACTGAAGCTTTCTTT. It translates to CASSPPNRDNTEAFF.

This clone was recorded once. This CDR3 is CASSQGTGPYYEQYF. Here the CDR3 DNA reads TGTGCCAGCAGTCAGGGGACAGGGCCCTACTACGAGCAGTACTTC. The chain recombines TRBV28 with TRBJ2-7; 9 bases fit TRBD1. The CDR3 sequence is 15 residues long. The germline gives CDR1 MDHEN, CDR2 SYDVKM. With 5 bases clipped from V and 3 bases from J, the junction kept 8 bases outside the gene matches.

The V and J genes are TRBV28 and TRBJ1-1, with TRBD1 as a possible D gene (5 bases). Germline assignment: CDR1 MDHEN and CDR2 SYDVKM. CDR3 size: 15 residues. Trimming took off 4 bases at V and 1 base at J, with 13 bases between the two ends. CDR3 protein: CASSSGGAANTEAFF. The CDR3, as DNA: TGTGCCAGCAGTTCAGGAGGGGCGGCGAACACTGAAGCTTTCTTT.

In nucleotides, the CDR3 is TGTGCCAGCAGCTTAGCTCGGACTAGCGGATCCTACGAGCAGTACTTC. It yields the protein CASSLARTSGSYEQYF. The chain couples TRBV13 to TRBJ2-7; TRBD2 aligns across 10 bases. V was pared by 1 base and J by 1 base, with 4 bases of the junction left unmatched. CDR3 length equals 16 residues. The V gene's germline CDR1 is PRHDT and CDR2 FYEKMQ (reference sequence).